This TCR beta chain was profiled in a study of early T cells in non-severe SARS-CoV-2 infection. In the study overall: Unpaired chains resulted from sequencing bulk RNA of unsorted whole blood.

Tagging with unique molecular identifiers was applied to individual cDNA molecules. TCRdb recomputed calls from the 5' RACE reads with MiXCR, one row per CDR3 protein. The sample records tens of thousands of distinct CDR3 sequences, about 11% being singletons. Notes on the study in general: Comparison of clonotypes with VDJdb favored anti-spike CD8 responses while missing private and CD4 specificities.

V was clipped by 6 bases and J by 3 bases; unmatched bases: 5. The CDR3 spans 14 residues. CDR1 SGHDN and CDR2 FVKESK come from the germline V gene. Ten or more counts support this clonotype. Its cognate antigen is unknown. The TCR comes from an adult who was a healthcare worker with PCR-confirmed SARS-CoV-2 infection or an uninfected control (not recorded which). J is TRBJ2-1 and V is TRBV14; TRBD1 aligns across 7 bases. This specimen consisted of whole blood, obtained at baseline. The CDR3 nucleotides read TGTGCCAGCAGTCGGGGACAGCGCTACAATGAGCAGTTCTTC. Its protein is CASSRGQRYNEQFF.